The 23 T cell receptor beta chains in this list originate from one sample, sequenced in a study of cytomegalovirus exposure and HLA in healthy donors. Method: immunoSEQ multiplex PCR; TCRdb's copy keeps in-frame clones and lacks some. The table has about 130,000 clones, roughly 90% seen once. Source material: PBMCs. All receptors come from a man aged 25 to 40 in good health and CMV-seronegative.

The table lists this clone with a count of one. This chain connects TRBV11-2 to TRBJ1-1, with D perhaps TRBD1 (5 bases). V gave up 5 bases and J gave up 5 bases, with 18 bases separating them. The length of the CDR3 is 15 residues. Germline V CDR1 and CDR2: SGHAT, FQNNGV. This CDR3 is CASSPLRAGRTEAFF. For the CDR3, the DNA is TGTGCCAGCAGCCCGCTCAGGGCGGGGCGGACTGAAGCTTTCTTT.

J is TRBJ2-3 and V is TRBV7-3; D gene ambiguous. The V end lost 5 bases, the J end lost 3 bases, and 9 bases lay between the germline ends. This CDR3 spans 13 amino acids. The germline CDR1 and CDR2 sequences are SGHTA and FQGTGA. CDR3 in amino acids: CASSGRRTDTQYF. CDR3 DNA sequence: TGTGCCAGCAGCGGGCGTCGGACAGATACGCAGTATTTT.

This clone was recorded only once. This chain joins TRBV7-2 and TRBJ2-1; D is undetermined. V was clipped by 4 bases and J by 1 base, with 5 bases between them. The CDR3 has 13 residues. Germline V CDR1 and CDR2: SGHTA, FQGNSA. Here the CDR3 DNA reads TGTGCCAGCAGCTATCGTTCCTACAATGAGCAGTTCTTC. It encodes CASSYRSYNEQFF.

The chain employs TRBV7-2 and TRBJ1-1; unclear D gene. The CDR3 sequence is 14 residues long. Germline CDR1 SGHTA, CDR2 FQGNSA. The V gene lost 5 bases and the J gene lost 5 bases, with 15 bases spanning the gap. CDR3 residues: CASSPRPLRTEAFF. The CDR3 DNA reads TGTGCCAGCAGCCCGAGGCCACTCCGGACTGAAGCTTTCTTT.

The chain employs TRBV10-3 and TRBJ2-3, with 11 nucleotides matching TRBD2. The germline V gene has CDR1 ENHRY and CDR2 SYGVKD. J lost 4 bases, V lost 2 bases, and 5 bases had no gene match. This CDR3 region has 16 residues. CDR3 residues: CAISERGTSGADTQYF. The CDR3 DNA reads as TGTGCCATCAGTGAGCGGGGGACTAGCGGCGCAGATACGCAGTATTTT.

This rearrangement joins TRBV29-1 to TRBJ1-5; 8 bases agree with TRBD1. The V segment lost 4 bases and the J segment 4 bases; nucleotides outside the gene matches: 9. Germline V lookup: CDR1 SQVTM, CDR2 ANQGSEA. The CDR3 runs 15 residues. The CDR3 coding sequence is TGCAGCGTTGTGATTTCAGGGGGCGTTAATCAGCCCCAGCATTTT. Its translation: CSVVISGGVNQPQHF.

V is TRBV2 and J is TRBJ1-5; D may be TRBD1 (5 bases). This CDR3 has 15 amino acids. Trimming took off 6 bases at V and 7 bases at J, with 19 bases between the two ends. CDR1 and CDR2 from the germline V gene are SNHLY and FYNNEI. In DNA, the CDR3 is TGTGCCAGCAGGACTGGAAAGGGGAAGGGGCAGCCCCAGCATTTT. Encoded protein: CASRTGKGKGQPQHF.

The rearrangement joins TRBV6-8 to TRBJ2-2; D may be TRBD1 (5 bases). This CDR3 has 13 amino acids. Looked up from germline, CDR1 is MNHGY and CDR2 is SAAAGT. The V gene lost 5 bases and the J gene lost 7 bases, with 11 bases spanning the gap. CDR3 nucleotide sequence: TGTGCCAGCAGTCAGACAGTTGACGGGGAGCTGTTTTTT. It is translated as CASSQTVDGELFF.

V and J are TRBV11-2 and TRBJ2-7; the D is unclear. Germline V gene data show CDR1 as SGHAT and CDR2 as FQNNGV. The CDR3 is 12 residues long. V was trimmed by 5 bases and J by 8 bases, leaving 13 bases between them. The CDR3 sequence is CASSPLVSKQYF. DNA of the CDR3: TGTGCCAGCAGCCCCCTAGTGAGTAAGCAGTACTTC.

The V and J genes are TRBV9 and TRBJ2-2, with D possibly matching TRBD2 (6 bases). The CDR3 has 12 amino acids. V gave up 3 bases and J gave up 7 bases, with 7 bases separating them. CDR1 is SGDLS and CDR2 is YYNGEE in the germline V gene. The DNA for the CDR3 is TGTGCCAGCAGCGCCGGGGGCGGGGAGCTGTTTTTT. Its translation is CASSAGGGELFF.

The genes are TRBV14 and TRBJ1-6, with TRBD1 matching over 8 bases. The V gene end was trimmed by 4 bases and the J gene end by 7 bases; junction bases not matched to a gene: 3. From germline, CDR1 is SGHDN and CDR2 FVKESK. CDR3 length: 14 residues. The CDR3 reads CASSLTGGNSPLHF. CDR3 nucleotide sequence: TGTGCCAGCAGCCTAACAGGGGGGAATTCACCCCTCCACTTT.

The chain uses TRBV4-1 and TRBJ2-1; 11 bases fit TRBD2. Germline lookup yields CDR1 MGHRA and CDR2 YSYEKL. The CDR3 is 15 residues long. V gave up 3 bases and J gave up 4 bases; unmatched junction bases: 2. CDR3 DNA sequence: TGCGCCAGCAGCCATACTAGCGGGAGTTACAATGAGCAGTTCTTC. It specifies CASSHTSGSYNEQFF.

The chain has TRBV2 and TRBJ2-1, with 7 bases lining up with TRBD2. The V gene's germline CDR1 is SNHLY and CDR2 FYNNEI. The CDR3 is made up of 13 amino acids. V was pared by 7 bases and J by 5 bases, with 5 bases of the junction left unmatched. The DNA for the CDR3 is TGTGCCAGCACCGGACTAGTGGACAATGAGCAGTTCTTC. The encoded protein is CASTGLVDNEQFF. The full variable domain, in which reference TRBV2 and TRBJ2-1 provide the parts outside the CDR3, is EPEVTQTPSHQVTQMGQEVILRCVPISNHLYFYWYRQILGQKVEFLVSFYNNEISEKSEIFDDQFSVERPDGSNFTLKIRSTKLEDSAMYFCASTGLVDNEQFFGPGTRLTVL.

The chain has TRBV5-1 and TRBJ2-1; 9 nucleotides align to TRBD2. This CDR3 has 14 amino acids. Looked up from germline, CDR1 is SGHRS and CDR2 is YFSETQ. J lost 6 bases, V lost 0 bases, and 1 base had no gene match. DNA for the CDR3: TGCGCCAGCAGCTTGGCGCGGGAGGGCAATGAGCAGTTCTTC. Its protein product is CASSLAREGNEQFF.

J is TRBJ2-3 and V is TRBV9; D call uncertain. The length of the CDR3 is 14 residues. Germline V gene lookup returns CDR1 SGDLS and CDR2 YYNGEE. V dropped 1 base and J dropped 2 bases, with 8 bases sitting between them. CDR3 in amino acids: CASSVSPLTDTQYF. The CDR3 nucleotides read TGTGCCAGCAGCGTAAGCCCACTCACAGATACGCAGTATTTT.

V usage is TRBV5-1 and J usage is TRBJ2-7, with 10 positions matching TRBD2. Germline assignment: CDR1 SGHRS and CDR2 YFSETQ. The V and J ends lost 3 bases and 4 bases, in that order; junction bases with no gene match: 4. The CDR3 extends over 14 amino acids. For the CDR3, the DNA is TGCGCCAGCAGCTGGACTAGCGGAGATTACGAGCAGTACTTC. Encoded protein: CASSWTSGDYEQYF.

This rearrangement joins TRBV30 to TRBJ2-2, with 8 bases matching TRBD1. The CDR3 has 13 amino acids. CDR1 and CDR2 from the germline V gene are GTSNPN and SVGIG (reference sequence). Trimming removed 5 bases from V and 7 bases from J; junction bases left unmatched: 6. The CDR3 DNA is TGTGCCTGGGTCGAGACAGGGGACGGGGAGCTGTTTTTT. Amino acid sequence: CAWVETGDGELFF.

The chain carries TRBV4-3 and TRBJ1-2; D not resolved. Looked up from germline, CDR1 is LGHNA and CDR2 is YSLEER. This CDR3 is built from 14 residues. V was clipped by 0 bases and J by 1 base, with 6 bases between them. CDR3 nucleotide sequence: TGCGCCAGCAGCCAAGATCAGGATAACTATGGCTACACCTTC. It yields the protein CASSQDQDNYGYTF.

V gene TRBV6-4 combines with J gene TRBJ2-3; 9 nucleotides agree with TRBD2. Germline trimming cut 6 bases from V and 5 bases from J; bases unmatched to any gene: 12. This CDR3 comprises 16 residues. Germline lookup yields CDR1 MRHNA and CDR2 SNTAGT. CDR3 nucleotide sequence: TGTGCCAGCAGCGAACGTGAAGCGGGAGGAGTAGATACGCAGTATTTT. It is translated as CASSEREAGGVDTQYF.

This chain uses TRBV19 with TRBJ2-7; the D gene is possibly TRBD1 (5 bases). Germline values: CDR1 LNHDA, CDR2 SQIVND (reference sequence). The V end was cut by 6 bases, the J end by 2 bases, with 11 bases between. This CDR3 contains 13 residues. The CDR3 loop is CASSTGVPYEQYF. The CDR3 nucleotides are TGTGCCAGTAGCACAGGTGTCCCCTACGAGCAGTACTTC.

This clone was seen more than once but under ten times. The chain combines TRBV6-1 with TRBJ1-5; D ambiguous. Germline V gene sequence: CDR1 MNHNS, CDR2 SASEGT. With 7 bases removed from V and 3 bases from J, the gap between germline ends came to 10 bases. The CDR3 length is 13 residues. CDR3 region: CASNQQLNQPQHF. CDR3 DNA: TGTGCCAGCAATCAACAGCTCAATCAGCCCCAGCATTTT.

The chain uses TRBV6-5 and TRBJ1-2; 10 bases map to TRBD1. Unmatched junction bases numbered 10, after V lost 4 bases and J lost 14 bases. Germline-derived CDR1 and CDR2 are MNHEY and SVGAGI. The CDR3 has 13 residues. The DNA of the CDR3 is TGTGCCAGCAGTTCCTCAGGGACAGGGGTTTGGACCTTC. Residues: CASSSSGTGVWTF.

The rearrangement joins TRBV18 to TRBJ1-2, with D possibly being TRBD1 (5 bases). There are 14 residues in the CDR3. Trimming stripped 3 bases from V and 5 bases from J, with 13 bases between. The germline gives CDR1 KGHSH, CDR2 LQKENI. The CDR3 DNA follows: TGTGCCAGCTCACCTAGCAGGGATGATTATGGCTACACCTTC. It codes for CASSPSRDDYGYTF.